Sequencing of this TCR beta chain was carried out in a study of blood T cell repertoires in COVID-19. Study details: The origin of the acute and convalescent COVID-19 samples was the United States, Italy and Spain.

Original processing methods: Estimated nucleated cell counts came from reference gene primer amplification. The assay was immunoSEQ multiplex PCR, and TCRdb's table has in-frame clones only and misses some. V, J and clone size were drawn from that table, and D and trimming were deduced from the DNA. This repertoire shows about 160,000 clones, roughly 90% found once; its top ten account for about 4.8%. This CDR3 contains 14 residues. V lost 5 bases to trimming and J lost 13 bases; unmatched junction nucleotides: 12. Germline V CDR1 and CDR2: SGHTA, FQGTGA. Seattle researchers signed up patients amid active infection and tracked them longitudinally.

The source is a man aged 25-40 years with COVID-19, enrolled during active disease. J is TRBJ2-2 and V is TRBV7-3; 8 nucleotides agree with TRBD1. Material: peripheral blood. The DNA for the CDR3 is TGTGCCAGCAGCCCTTCCCCCGGGACAGGAGGGCTGTTTTTT. Protein: CASSPSPGTGGLFF.